This T cell receptor (beta chain) was obtained from a study of T cell clonality in common variable immunodeficiency. This clone was seen many times. The observed sequence ends 3 residues before the CDR3 terminus, with the missing tail filled in from the germline J gene. Germline V lookup: CDR1 LNHDA, CDR2 SQIVND (reference sequence). The CDR3 is 14 amino acids. Trimming pared 1 base from V and 3 bases from J, leaving 9 bases between. Sequencing was performed with immunoSEQ multiplex PCR; in TCRdb, only in-frame clones are kept and a portion is missing. The sample includes tens of thousands of clones, none of them occurring once.

The chain combines TRBV19 with TRBJ1-2, with D perhaps TRBD1 (6 bases). The sample taken for sequencing was peripheral blood mononuclear cells. The source of this sequence is a person between 18 and 70 years old in good health. The CDR3 is CASSIAGVYYGYTF. CDR3 DNA (partial): TGTGCCAGTAGTATAGCAGGGGTTTACTATGGC.